This T cell receptor (beta chain) is drawn from a study of CD8+CD57+ T cells in acquired aplastic anemia. Study as a whole: The study obtained about 10 million reads on average for CD4+ cells from healthy donors.

In germline, CDR1 is ENHRY, CDR2 SYGVKD. This CDR3 region has 16 residues. V was pared by 6 bases and J by 5 bases, with 14 bases of the junction left unmatched. It was genomic DNA that served as the template for profiling TCR beta VDJ and CDR3. MiXCR, applied by TCRdb to the reads, yields one record per CDR3 protein. Of 150,000 to 200,000 distinct CDR3 sequences detected, roughly 63% appear once; the ten largest clones hold 35% to 50%. The chain couples TRBV10-3 to TRBJ2-5; 8 bases agree with TRBD2. The source material was sorted CD4+, CD8+, or CD8+CD57+ T cells (not recorded which) from PBMCs. The sequence came from a human donor in good health. The CDR3 DNA reads TGTGCCATCAGCCCCGTTGGTAGCGGGATTCAGGAGACCCAGTACTTC. Translation: CAISPVGSGIQETQYF.